Listed below are T cell receptor beta chains from one sample, sequenced in a study of graft-versus-host responses after intestinal transplantation. Produced via immunoSEQ multiplex PCR; TCRdb's table is partial and in-frame only. Of 15,000 to 20,000 clones listed, approximately 89% were seen once; the top ten hold 6.6%. Sequenced here: bone marrow, sampled roughly 120 days after intestinal transplantation. These receptors all stem from a human patient who received an intestinal transplant, so some T cells may come from the graft donor. The CDR3 runs from the conserved cysteine through the conserved F or W. Each record gives: V gene, clone size, J gene, D gene, CDR3 DNA, CDR3 protein. D genes are given only for firm matches. Clone sizes are given selectively: once, few, many, or a class where the clone is expanded.

V gene: TRBV19
clone size: .
J gene: TRBJ1-1
D gene: .
CDR3 DNA: TGTGCCAGTATCGCGCAGGGGTTGAACACTGAAGCTTTCTTT
CDR3 protein: CASIAQGLNTEAFF

V gene: TRBV6-6
clone size: once
J gene: TRBJ2-7
D gene: .
CDR3 DNA: TGTGCCAGCAGCCAGAACTACGAGCAGTACTTC
CDR3 protein: CASSQNYEQYF

V gene: TRBV28
clone size: .
J gene: TRBJ2-7
D gene: .
CDR3 DNA: TGTGCCAGCAGTCGACACGGGATCTCCTACGAGCAGTACTTC
CDR3 protein: CASSRHGISYEQYF

V gene: TRBV7-9
clone size: once
J gene: TRBJ2-1
D gene: .
CDR3 DNA: TGTGCCAGCAGCTTAGCGGGGGGTACTGAGCAGTTCTTC
CDR3 protein: CASSLAGGTEQFF

V gene: TRBV30
clone size: .
J gene: TRBJ2-1
D gene: .
CDR3 DNA: TGTGCCTGGAGTTCGGGCGTTGGCGATGAGCAGTTCTTC
CDR3 protein: CAWSSGVGDEQFF

V gene: TRBV7-3
clone size: few
J gene: TRBJ2-2
D gene: .
CDR3 DNA: TGTGCCAGCAGCTTGGAGATAGGCGGGGAGCTGTTTTTT
CDR3 protein: CASSLEIGGELFF

V gene: TRBV25-1
clone size: .
J gene: TRBJ2-1
D gene: .
CDR3 DNA: TGTGCCAGCAGCCTCCACTCCTACAATGAGCAGTTCTTC
CDR3 protein: CASSLHSYNEQFF

V gene: TRBV7-8
clone size: .
J gene: TRBJ1-5
D gene: .
CDR3 DNA: TGTGCCAGCAGCTCATCCGGCCCAGTTAGCAATCAGCCCCAGCATTTT
CDR3 protein: CASSSSGPVSNQPQHF

V gene: TRBV7-3
clone size: .
J gene: TRBJ2-2
D gene: .
CDR3 DNA: TGTGCCAGCAGCTTAGAGGTCGCGGTCACCGGGGAGCTGTTTTTT
CDR3 protein: CASSLEVAVTGELFF

V gene: TRBV10-2
clone size: few
J gene: TRBJ2-7
D gene: .
CDR3 DNA: TGCGCCACCCAGTGGGGGGAAAGGTCCTCCGAGCAGTACTTC
CDR3 protein: CATQWGERSSEQYF

V gene: TRBV5-1
clone size: .
J gene: TRBJ1-1
D gene: TRBD1
CDR3 DNA: TGCGCCAGCAGCTTGTTGACAGGGAAGAACACTGAAGCTTTCTTT
CDR3 protein: CASSLLTGKNTEAFF

V gene: TRBV14
clone size: .
J gene: TRBJ1-3
D gene: TRBD1
CDR3 DNA: TGTGCCAGCAGCAGAAGACAGGGCACCGGAAATACCATATATTTT
CDR3 protein: CASSRRQGTGNTIYF

V gene: TRBV5-6
clone size: .
J gene: TRBJ1-1
D gene: .
CDR3 DNA: TGTGCCAGCAGCTTGGAGTGGCGGGAGCTGGGCACTGAAGCTTTCTTT
CDR3 protein: CASSLEWRELGTEAFF

V gene: TRBV27
clone size: .
J gene: TRBJ2-3
D gene: TRBD2
CDR3 DNA: TGTGCCAGCAGTTTATTGAAGACTAGCGGTAGCACAGATACGCAGTATTTT
CDR3 protein: CASSLLKTSGSTDTQYF

V gene: TRBV21-1
clone size: .
J gene: TRBJ1-1
D gene: .
CDR3 DNA: TGTGCCAGCAGGAAAGGCGTTCGCACAGGGGGCAAGGGAACTGAAGCTTTCTTT
CDR3 protein: CASRKGVRTGGKGTEAFF

V gene: TRBV28
clone size: .
J gene: TRBJ2-7
D gene: .
CDR3 DNA: TGTGCCAGCAGTTTACGCTGGGGGCGGTCCTACGAGCAGTACTTC
CDR3 protein: CASSLRWGRSYEQYF

V gene: TRBV11-3
clone size: few
J gene: TRBJ2-3
D gene: TRBD2
CDR3 DNA: TGTGCCAGCAGCGTCGGGGGACTAGCGGCGGGCACAGATACGCAGTATTTT
CDR3 protein: CASSVGGLAAGTDTQYF

V gene: TRBV4-1
clone size: .
J gene: TRBJ2-1
D gene: TRBD2
CDR3 DNA: TGCGCCAGCAGCCAAGGTAGAGCGGGAGTGGATGAGCAGTTCTTC
CDR3 protein: CASSQGRAGVDEQFF

V gene: TRBV7-9
clone size: .
J gene: TRBJ1-2
D gene: .
CDR3 DNA: TGTGCCCTGGAAGGAGCCGAGGTTCGTTCTGGCTACACCTTC
CDR3 protein: CALEGAEVRSGYTF

V gene: TRBV4-1
clone size: .
J gene: TRBJ2-6
D gene: .
CDR3 DNA: TGCGCCAGCAGCCAGACAGGTGCTGGGGCCAACGTCCTGACTTTC
CDR3 protein: CASSQTGAGANVLTF

V gene: TRBV2
clone size: few
J gene: TRBJ2-1
D gene: .
CDR3 DNA: TGTGCCAGCAGTGAAGGGGCCCTCGGAGAGCAGTTCTTC
CDR3 protein: CASSEGALGEQFF

V gene: TRBV28
clone size: .
J gene: TRBJ2-1
D gene: .
CDR3 DNA: TGTGCCAGCTACAGGGCTGGTGAGCAGTTCTTC
CDR3 protein: CASYRAGEQFF

V gene: TRBV11-2
clone size: .
J gene: TRBJ2-3
D gene: .
CDR3 DNA: TGTGCCAGCAGCTCAGGTGCGGGATCCACAGATACGCAGTATTTT
CDR3 protein: CASSSGAGSTDTQYF